A selection of T cell receptor beta chains follows, all from one sample in a study of T cell repertoires in cytomegalovirus infection. TCRdb called the reads again in MiXCR, with one record for every CDR3 protein. The table has 400,000 or so distinct CDR3 sequences, about a sixth seen once. Sequencing input: PBMCs. These receptors were obtained from a human donor in good health (CMV status not recorded). Some clones in this sample may be carry-over from other donors' samples. CDR3s leave out the opening cysteine and the closing phenylalanine or tryptophan.

TRBJ2-7	13	TRBV6-8	ASSYSSGLFGEQY
TRBJ2-7	13	TRBV7-2	ASSLGGQGAYEQY
TRBJ2-1	9	TRBV12-3/TRBV12-4	ASSSGNEQF
TRBJ2-2	12	TRBV10-3	AISIQGDTGELF
TRBJ1-5	16	TRBV5-6	ASSLATRRTGVNQPQH
TRBJ2-7	13	TRBV7-9	ASTLDWDASYEQY
TRBJ1-1	10	TRBV10-3	AISGGGTEAF
TRBJ1-2	10	TRBV5-1	ASSIDRDGYT
TRBJ2-6	15	TRBV12-3/TRBV12-4	ASRGRGPRSGANVLT
TRBJ2-3	10	TRBV28	ASSQAGRAQY
TRBJ2-1	16	TRBV6-2/TRBV6-3	ASSPQPGRDRYYNEQF
TRBJ1-5	14	TRBV6-6	ASKFGRQGVTQPQH
TRBJ1-2	14	TRBV7-9	ASSPGTGLNVYGYT
TRBJ1-5	12	TRBV19	ASSRVEGNQPQH
TRBJ2-1	15	TRBV15	ATSREPSGGALNEQF
TRBJ2-7	14	TRBV7-6	ASSSSTGRTSYEQY
TRBJ2-1	15	TRBV20-1	SARDSGGSSSYNEQF
TRBJ2-1	12	TRBV12-3/TRBV12-4	ASSPPGQRNEQF
TRBJ2-7	12	TRBV7-2	ASTEEASGYEQY
TRBJ1-6	14	TRBV11-2	ASSFDRQGYNSPLH
TRBJ2-1	14	TRBV7-2	ASSLSPAGGGNEQF
TRBJ2-1	14	TRBV9	ASSVGVLAGANEQF
TRBJ2-7	13	TRBV11-3	ASSLRTGDTYEQY
TRBJ1-6	14	TRBV4-2	ASSQLPGPTNSPLH
TRBJ2-7	12	TRBV28	ASSSPGRGYEQY
TRBJ2-3	13	TRBV7-2	ASSLVDYGGDTQY
TRBJ2-3	16	TRBV4-3	ASSQGLDGRYSTDTQY
TRBJ2-6	14	TRBV7-6	ATLTSGRSGANVLT
TRBJ2-1	13	TRBV20-1	SARRPGIRANEQF